This entry features one T cell receptor (beta chain) sequence. A read error may produce the germline difference seen at one junction end. The sample comes from a study of blood T cell repertoires in COVID-19. The age range of participants was about 18 to 90 years, with residence in 20 to 25 US areas. This CDR3 contains 14 residues. Germline V gives CDR1 SGHRS, CDR2 YFSETQ. The data were produced by immunoSEQ multiplex PCR, yet TCRdb's version contains in-frame clones alone and is incomplete. The table includes approximately 160,000 clones, 75% to 85% detected once. The sequence derives from a man in his forties or fifties who had recovered from COVID-19. The sequencing sample was made of PBMCs or T cells enriched from blood (not recorded which). The V and J genes are TRBV5-1 and TRBJ1-6, with D perhaps matching TRBD1 (5 bases). The CDR3 DNA follows: TGCGCCACCAGCGAGGGACTTTCGAATTCACCCCTCCACTTT. Translated, it gives CATSEGLSNSPLHF.